These T cell receptor beta chains were read from a single sample in a study of cytomegalovirus exposure and HLA in healthy donors. Only in-frame clones appear in the TCRdb table, and some are missing; sequencing was by immunoSEQ multiplex PCR. This sample has around 140,000 clones; over 60% occur once, and the top ten carry 6.5%. Sample: PBMCs. These receptors were collected from a woman aged 55-69 years in good health and CMV-seronegative. CDR3s include the opening cysteine and the closing phenylalanine or tryptophan. D genes are given only for firm matches. A clone size is listed for some rows: how often the clone was seen (once, few, many), or a class if it is expanded.

TRBV5-4,.,TRBJ2-2,TRBD2,TGTGCCAGCAGCTCGAGCGGGAGGGTTTCCACCGGGGAGCTGTTTTTT,CASSSSGRVSTGELFF
TRBV9,.,TRBJ2-2,TRBD2,TGTGCCAGCAGCGTAGCAAGCGGGAGAGGGGACGGGGAGCTGTTTTTT,CASSVASGRGDGELFF
TRBV5-1,.,TRBJ2-3,.,TGCGCCAGCAGCTTGAGCGCCACAGATACGCAGTATTTT,CASSLSATDTQYF
TRBV4-2,.,TRBJ2-7,TRBD1,TGTGCCAGCAGCCAAGATCTGGGACAGGATATGGAGCAGTACTTC,CASSQDLGQDMEQYF
TRBV7-2,.,TRBJ1-5,TRBD1,TGTGCCAGCAGCCCTTGGACAGGGGGGCCTAGCAATCAGCCCCAGCATTTT,CASSPWTGGPSNQPQHF
TRBV28,.,TRBJ1-1,.,TGTGCCAGCATCGAACGTGTCGGGGTACTGAACACTGAAGCTTTCTTT,CASIERVGVLNTEAFF
TRBV7-2,.,TRBJ1-2,TRBD1,TGTGCCAGCAGCAAGCAGGGGGCTGGCTATGGCTACACCTTC,CASSKQGAGYGYTF
TRBV27,.,TRBJ2-1,TRBD2,TGTGCCAGCAGTTTATTCGCCGTGGGAGGGGAACAGTTCTTC,CASSLFAVGGEQFF
TRBV13,.,TRBJ2-3,.,TGTGCCAGCAGCTTAAGACAAACCACAGATACGCAGTATTTT,CASSLRQTTDTQYF
TRBV4-3,.,TRBJ1-4,TRBD1,TGCGCCAGCAGGGGGGGACAGGGCGGTGAAAAACTGTTTTTT,CASRGGQGGEKLFF
TRBV7-2,.,TRBJ2-2,.,TGTGCCAGCAGCTTAGAGGGGCGTCTACCGAAGAACACCGGGGAGCTGTTTTTT,CASSLEGRLPKNTGELFF
TRBV6-1,few,TRBJ1-1,TRBD1,TGTGCCAGCAGGGAAAACCGGGACAGGGCCCTCATGAACACTGAAGCTTTCTTT,CASRENRDRALMNTEAFF
TRBV10-3,.,TRBJ2-2,TRBD2,TGTGCCATCAGCCCTCGGGGGGACCCGAACACCGGGGAGCTGTTTTTT,CAISPRGDPNTGELFF
TRBV19,.,TRBJ1-2,.,TGTGCCAGTAGTACGTGGTCTGCCAGAGGCCAGCTCTCCTTC,CASSTWSARGQLSF
TRBV5-1,few,TRBJ1-1,TRBD1,TGCGCCAGCAGCCAAGACCGGGACAGGGGGCCAGAAGCTTTCTTT,CASSQDRDRGPEAFF
TRBV6-6,once,TRBJ2-5,TRBD2,TGTGCCAGCAGTTATCAGCGGGAGTGGGCGGAGACCCAGTACTTC,CASSYQREWAETQYF
TRBV5-1,once,TRBJ1-2,.,TGCGCCAGCAGCTTGAGGTTGGGGCCTACTAACTATGGCTACACCTTC,CASSLRLGPTNYGYTF
TRBV15,.,TRBJ2-5,TRBD2,TGTGCCACCAGCAGAGATGACAGCGGGAGGCGAGAGACCCAGTACTTC,CATSRDDSGRRETQYF